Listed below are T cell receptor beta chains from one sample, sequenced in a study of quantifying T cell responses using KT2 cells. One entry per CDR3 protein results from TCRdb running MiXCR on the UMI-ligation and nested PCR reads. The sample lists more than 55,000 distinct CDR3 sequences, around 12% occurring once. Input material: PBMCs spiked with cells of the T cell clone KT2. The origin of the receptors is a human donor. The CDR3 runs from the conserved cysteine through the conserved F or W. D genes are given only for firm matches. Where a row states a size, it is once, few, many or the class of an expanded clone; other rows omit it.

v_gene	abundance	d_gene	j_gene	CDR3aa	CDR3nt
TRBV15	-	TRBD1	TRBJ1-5	CAARDRGPYQPQHF	TGTGCCGCCCGGGACAGGGGGCCTTATCAGCCCCAGCATTTT
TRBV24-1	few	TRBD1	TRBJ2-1	CATSDARQGHEQFF	TGTGCCACCAGTGATGCGAGACAGGGTCATGAGCAGTTCTTC
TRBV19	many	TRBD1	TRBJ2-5	CASRHTGEETQYF	TGTGCCAGTAGACATACAGGGGAAGAGACCCAGTACTTC
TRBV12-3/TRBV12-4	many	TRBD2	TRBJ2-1	CASYLRPGLAGGSSYNEQFF	TGTGCCAGCTACCTCAGACCGGGACTAGCGGGGGGAAGCTCCTACAATGAGCAGTTCTTC
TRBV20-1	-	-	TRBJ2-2	CSENREPGELFF	TGCAGCGAGAACCGGGAGCCCGGGGAGCTGTTTTTT
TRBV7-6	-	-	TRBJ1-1	CASSGRNRETEAFF	TGTGCCAGCAGCGGCCGGAACAGGGAAACTGAAGCTTTCTTT
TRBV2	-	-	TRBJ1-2	CASSQDNYGYTF	TGTGCCAGCAGTCAAGATAACTATGGCTACACCTTC
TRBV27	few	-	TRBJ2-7	CASSFWDTTYEQYF	TGTGCCAGCAGTTTTTGGGACACCACCTACGAGCAGTACTTC
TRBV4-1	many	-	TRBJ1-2	CASSQVSGAGYGYTF	TGCGCCAGCAGCCAAGTATCAGGGGCTGGCTATGGCTACACCTTC
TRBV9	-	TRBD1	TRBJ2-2	CASSVGTGDTQGSGELFF	TGTGCCAGCAGCGTTGGGACAGGGGACACCCAGGGGTCCGGGGAGCTGTTTTTT
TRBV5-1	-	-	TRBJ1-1	CASSFEGRVGTTEAFF	TGCGCCAGCAGCTTCGAGGGTAGGGTTGGTACCACTGAAGCTTTCTTT
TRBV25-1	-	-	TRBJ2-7	CASGLTGTYEQYF	TGTGCCAGCGGACTGACAGGAACCTACGAGCAGTACTTC
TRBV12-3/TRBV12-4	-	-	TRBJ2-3	CASSLWLQVTDTQYF	TGTGCCAGCAGTTTATGGCTCCAAGTGACAGATACGCAGTATTTT
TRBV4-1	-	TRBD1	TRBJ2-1	CASSATGGSYNEQFF	TGCGCCAGCAGCGCCACAGGGGGCTCCTACAATGAGCAGTTCTTC
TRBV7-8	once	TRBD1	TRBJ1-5	CASSAYRGGLGQPQHF	TGTGCCAGCAGCGCATACAGGGGAGGGTTGGGACAGCCCCAGCATTTT
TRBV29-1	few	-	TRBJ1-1	CSVERDSLNTEAFF	TGCAGCGTTGAAAGAGACAGTTTGAACACTGAAGCTTTCTTT
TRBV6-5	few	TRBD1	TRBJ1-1	CASSSGQTNTEAFF	TGTGCCAGCAGTTCGGGACAGACGAACACTGAAGCTTTCTTT
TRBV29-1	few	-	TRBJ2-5	CSVDKAGIQETQYF	TGCAGCGTTGATAAGGCAGGGATACAAGAGACCCAGTACTTC
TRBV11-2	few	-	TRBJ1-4	CASSLDRTSSVEKLFF	TGTGCCAGCAGCTTAGATCGGACAAGCTCGGTTGAAAAACTGTTTTTT
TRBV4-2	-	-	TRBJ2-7	CASSQGQETYEQYF	TGTGCCAGCAGCCAAGGACAGGAAACCTACGAGCAGTACTTC
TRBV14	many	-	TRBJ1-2	CASSQTGTAFESYTF	TGTGCCAGCAGCCAAACCGGGACCGCCTTTGAAAGCTACACCTTC
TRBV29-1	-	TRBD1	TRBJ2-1	CSVDRGNLYNEQFF	TGCAGCGTAGACAGGGGAAACCTCTACAATGAGCAGTTCTTC
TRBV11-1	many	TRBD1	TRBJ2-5	CASSLAKAGGQPPGETQYF	TGTGCCAGCAGCTTAGCGAAGGCAGGGGGTCAACCTCCGGGGGAGACCCAGTACTTC
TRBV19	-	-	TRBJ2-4	CASSAGRREQNIQYF	TGTGCCAGTAGTGCAGGCCGAAGAGAGCAAAACATTCAGTACTTC
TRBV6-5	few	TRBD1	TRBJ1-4	CASSERWDRGNEKLFF	TGTGCCAGCAGCGAGAGGTGGGACAGGGGCAATGAAAAACTGTTTTTT
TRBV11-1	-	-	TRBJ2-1	CASRAPGTLDNEQFF	TGTGCCAGCAGGGCCCCCGGGACGTTAGACAATGAGCAGTTCTTC
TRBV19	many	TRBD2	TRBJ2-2	CASSIRLAGGETGELFF	TGTGCCAGTAGTATTAGGCTAGCGGGGGGCGAGACCGGGGAGCTGTTTTTT
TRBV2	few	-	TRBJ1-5	CASSGIYSQPQHF	TGTGCCAGCAGTGGGATTTACAGTCAGCCCCAGCATTTT
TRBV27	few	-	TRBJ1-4	CASSFRVHNEKLFF	TGTGCCAGCAGTTTCCGGGTCCATAATGAAAAACTGTTTTTT
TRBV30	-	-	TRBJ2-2	CAWRSIARRTGELFF	TGTGCCTGGAGGTCCATTGCCAGAAGAACCGGGGAGCTGTTTTTT
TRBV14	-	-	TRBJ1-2	CASSLGAYGYTF	TGTGCCAGCAGCCTCGGGGCATATGGCTACACCTTC
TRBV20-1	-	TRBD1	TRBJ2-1	CSARSPDRARGEQFF	TGCAGTGCTAGATCCCCGGACAGGGCTCGGGGTGAGCAGTTCTTC
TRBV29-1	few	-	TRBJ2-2	CSAEPGTGELFF	TGCAGCGCCGAACCGGGTACCGGGGAGCTGTTTTTT
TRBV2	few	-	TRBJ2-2	CASSENRARNTGELFF	TGTGCCAGCAGCGAAAACAGGGCCAGGAACACCGGGGAGCTGTTTTTT
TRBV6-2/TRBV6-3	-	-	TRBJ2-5	CASSFQRAQYF	TGTGCCAGCAGTTTCCAGCGGGCCCAGTACTTC
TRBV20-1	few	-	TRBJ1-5	CSAREGAIGNQPQHF	TGCAGTGCTAGAGAGGGGGCGATTGGCAATCAGCCCCAGCATTTT
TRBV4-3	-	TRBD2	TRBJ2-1	CASSRLAGGVGISNEQFF	TGCGCCAGCAGCCGACTAGCGGGAGGAGTCGGCATAAGCAATGAGCAGTTCTTC
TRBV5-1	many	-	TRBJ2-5	CASKRQETQYF	TGCGCCAGCAAACGCCAAGAGACCCAGTACTTC
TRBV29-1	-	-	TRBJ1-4	CSVEGGTGEKLFF	TGCAGCGTTGAAGGGGGGACGGGGGAAAAACTGTTTTTT
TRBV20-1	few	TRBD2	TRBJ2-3	CSARDRARGRAPGTDTQYF	TGCAGTGCTAGAGATCGGGCTCGCGGGAGGGCCCCCGGCACAGATACGCAGTATTTT
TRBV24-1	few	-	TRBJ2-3	CATSDRRRSSHTDTQYF	TGTGCCACCAGTGACCGGAGGCGGAGCTCCCACACAGATACGCAGTATTTT
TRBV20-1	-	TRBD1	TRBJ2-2	CSAERTGAGELFF	TGCAGTGCAGAGCGGACAGGGGCCGGGGAGCTGTTTTTT
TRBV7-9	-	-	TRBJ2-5	CASSPVSVGETQYF	TGTGCCAGCAGCCCGGTTTCAGTAGGAGAGACCCAGTACTTC
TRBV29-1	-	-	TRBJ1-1	CSVTSGTEAFF	TGCAGCGTCACCTCCGGGACTGAAGCTTTCTTT
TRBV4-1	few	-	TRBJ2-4	CASSLSGIATDIQYF	TGCGCCAGCAGCCTTTCGGGAATAGCGACGGACATTCAGTACTTC
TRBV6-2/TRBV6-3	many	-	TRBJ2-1	CASTRTPEGNEQFF	TGTGCCAGCACCCGAACTCCCGAGGGCAATGAGCAGTTCTTC
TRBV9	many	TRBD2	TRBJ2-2	CASSVDLAATGELFF	TGTGCCAGCAGCGTAGACCTAGCGGCAACCGGGGAGCTGTTTTTT
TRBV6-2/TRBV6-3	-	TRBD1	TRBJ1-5	CASSLFFEAWTKDRDNQPQHF	TGTGCCAGCAGTTTGTTCTTTGAGGCCTGGACAAAAGACAGGGACAATCAGCCCCAGCATTTT
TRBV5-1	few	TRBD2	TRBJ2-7	CASTWGLETYEQYF	TGCGCCAGCACCTGGGGACTAGAGACCTACGAGCAGTACTTC
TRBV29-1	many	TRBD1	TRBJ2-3	CSGRRQGADTQYF	TGCAGCGGCAGGAGACAGGGGGCTGATACGCAGTATTTT
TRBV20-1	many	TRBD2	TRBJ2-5	CSAAGTSGPNQETQYF	TGCAGTGCAGCCGGGACTAGCGGGCCGAACCAAGAGACCCAGTACTTC